The following is a T cell receptor (beta chain) sequence with its context. The target antigen is unknown. Data came from immunoSEQ multiplex PCR; TCRdb stores just in-frame clones and leaves some out. This table has around 2,000,000 clones, 90% to 95% appearing once. This sample stems from a study of shared clonotypes between healthy human individuals. The wider study: Aged 18 to 49, the donors were a couple of women and three men. Study results and caveats: A generally larger estimated richness was seen in naive subsets than in memory subsets.

The CDR3 runs 15 residues. The germline gives CDR1 MDHEN, CDR2 SYDVKM. Trimming cost V 6 bases and J 1 base; bases outside gene matches: 5. Naive CD8 cells, CD45RO-negative and positively selected for CCR7, excluded terminally differentiated effector memory CD45RA+ cells. Material: naive CD8+ T cells from PBMCs. The sequence derives from a man aged 18 to 30 in good health. Some clones in this sample may be carry-over from other donors' samples. The rearrangement joins TRBV28 to TRBJ2-3, with 9 nucleotides matching TRBD2. The DNA for the CDR3 is TGTGCCAGCAGGGGACTAGCTAGACGCACAGATACGCAGTATTTT. It translates to CASRGLARRTDTQYF.